This passage covers 17 T cell receptor beta chains from one sample sequenced in a study of early T cells in non-severe SARS-CoV-2 infection. TCRdb called the 5' RACE reads again in MiXCR, with one record for every CDR3 protein. The sample consists of tens of thousands of distinct CDR3 sequences, 6.5% to 7.5% of them appearing once. The sequencing used whole blood, collected at baseline. The receptor set was obtained from an adult who was a healthcare worker with PCR-confirmed SARS-CoV-2 infection or an uninfected control (not recorded which).

The V call is TRBV9, the J call TRBJ2-1; D uncertain. The V end was cut by 0 bases, the J end by 6 bases, with 4 bases between. The CDR3 runs to 12 residues. Germline V gives CDR1 SGDLS, CDR2 YYNGEE. CDR3 residues: CASSVAFNEQFF. The CDR3 bases are TGTGCCAGCAGCGTAGCGTTCAATGAGCAGTTCTTC.

There are many counts of this clonotype. The V and J genes are TRBV7-9 and TRBJ2-7, with 9 bases lining up with TRBD1. The germline V gene encodes CDR1 SEHNR and CDR2 FQNEAQ (reference sequence). V was clipped by 4 bases and J by 5 bases; unmatched bases: 6. There are 14 residues in the CDR3. CDR3 in amino acids: CASSSGQGEDEQYF. The CDR3 region has the DNA TGTGCCAGCAGCTCGGGACAGGGAGAGGACGAGCAGTACTTC.

The gene calls are TRBV20-1 and TRBJ2-3; 9 bases align to TRBD2. CDR1 and CDR2 from the germline V gene are DFQATT and SNEGSKA (reference sequence). This CDR3 comprises 19 residues. The junction had 19 bases not matched to a gene; V was cut back by 4 bases and J by 2 bases. CDR3 sequence (DNA): TGCAGTGCTACCAAGTTGGCTAGCGGGGCCATTGACTACACAGATACGCAGTATTTT. This gives the protein CSATKLASGAIDYTDTQYF.

This clonotype showed up many times. The V and J genes are TRBV20-1 and TRBJ2-3; no clear D gene. The CDR3 extends over 12 amino acids. Trimming left V 6 bases short and J 2 bases short, with 9 bases between. Germline-derived CDR1 and CDR2 are DFQATT and SNEGSKA (reference sequence). The CDR3 coding sequence is TGCAGTGCAACCACCCCCACAGATACGCAGTATTTT. This translates into CSATTPTDTQYF.

This clonotype was counted a few times. This chain links TRBV20-1 with TRBJ2-5; 11 bases map to TRBD2. After removal of 5 bases from V and 2 bases from J, the junction contained 7 bases not matched to a gene. CDR1 is DFQATT, CDR2 SNEGSKA, per germline (reference sequence). There are 15 residues in the CDR3. CDR3 DNA: TGCAGTGCTCAGCTAGCGGGGGGCTTACAAGAGACCCAGTACTTC. Translated, it gives CSAQLAGGLQETQYF.

This clonotype was picked up a small number of times. This chain joins TRBV6-2 or TRBV6-3 and TRBJ2-6; D might be TRBD1 (5 bases). V was cut by 6 bases and J by 4 bases, with 13 bases left in between. Germline CDR1 and CDR2: MNHEY and SVGEGT. CDR3 length: 15 amino acids. DNA of the CDR3: TGTGCCAGCAGCCCGACAGTGCGGGGGGCCAACGTCCTGACTTTC. Encoded protein: CASSPTVRGANVLTF.

This clonotype was detected many times. The chain employs TRBV20-1 and TRBJ2-7, with TRBD1 identical over 10 bases. Trimming at V came to 0 bases and at J to 4 bases, leaving 9 bases not matched to a gene. The germline gives CDR1 DFQATT, CDR2 SNEGSKA (reference sequence). The CDR3 is 16 amino acids. In nucleotides, the CDR3 is TGCAGTGCTAGAGATCAGGGACAGGGGTCGGGATACGAGCAGTACTTC. It yields the protein CSARDQGQGSGYEQYF.

This clonotype was observed at least ten times. V gene TRBV6-5 combines with J gene TRBJ2-3; D unclear. V was cut by 6 bases and J by 4 bases, with 17 bases left in between. CDR3 length: 15 amino acids. The germline V gene has CDR1 MNHEY and CDR2 SVGAGI. The CDR3 sequence is CASSREPSDADTQYF. CDR3 bases: TGTGCCAGCAGCCGCGAACCCTCGGACGCAGATACGCAGTATTTT.

V is TRBV6-2 or TRBV6-3 and J is TRBJ1-1, with D uncertain. Trimming took off 6 bases at V and 2 bases at J, with 10 bases between the two ends. CDR1 and CDR2 from the germline V gene are MNHEY and SVGEGT. This CDR3 comprises 13 residues. CDR3 region: CASSWETNTEAFF. The CDR3 region has the DNA TGTGCCAGCAGCTGGGAGACAAACACTGAAGCTTTCTTT.

At least ten counts were recorded for this clonotype. This chain joins TRBV7-2 and TRBJ2-5, with D possibly TRBD2 on 5 matching bases. The CDR3 length is 15 residues. Germline lookup yields CDR1 SGHTA and CDR2 FQGNSA. The V gene lost 1 base and the J gene lost 5 bases, with 14 bases spanning the gap. CDR3: CASSLVTRGPETQYF. In nucleotides, the CDR3 is TGTGCCAGCAGCTTAGTTACTCGAGGGCCGGAGACCCAGTACTTC. Complete variable domain (other parts from reference TRBV7-2 and TRBJ2-5): GAGVSQSPSNKVTEKGKDVELRCDPISGHTALYWYRQSLGQGLEFLIYFQGNSAPDKSGLPSDRFSAERTGGSVSTLTIQRTQQEDSAVYLCASSLVTRGPETQYFGPGTRLLVL.

This clonotype was seen at least ten times. The rearrangement links TRBV6-5 to TRBJ1-3; D gene unclear. Germline CDR1 MNHEY, CDR2 SVGAGI. CDR3 length: 16 residues. V shed 0 bases and J shed 1 base, with 10 bases lying between them. CDR3 loop: CASSYSTGYSGNTIYF. Here the CDR3 DNA reads TGTGCCAGCAGTTACTCGACGGGGTATTCTGGAAACACCATATATTTT.

This clonotype was observed a handful of times. This chain uses TRBV20-1 with TRBJ2-1; no clear D. V was pared by 0 bases and J by 6 bases, with 0 bases between. Germline CDR1 reads DFQATT; CDR2 reads SNEGSKA (reference sequence). There are 10 residues in the CDR3. The CDR3: CSARDNEQFF. The DNA of the CDR3 is TGCAGTGCTAGAGACAATGAGCAGTTCTTC.

In its sample, this clonotype was seen many times. The chain is built from TRBV11-3 and TRBJ2-2, with D uncertain. The length of the CDR3 is 14 residues. Germline V gene sequence: CDR1 SGHNT, CDR2 YENEEA. V gave up 5 bases and J gave up 1 base, with 8 bases separating them. In DNA form, the CDR3 reads TGTGCCAGCAGCCAATCCGAGAACACCGGGGAGCTGTTTTTT. Amino acids: CASSQSENTGELFF.

This clonotype has a single count. The chain uses TRBV28 and TRBJ2-3; D may be TRBD1 (5 bases). The germline V gene encodes CDR1 MDHEN and CDR2 SYDVKM. The V end lost 5 bases, the J end lost 3 bases, and 12 bases lay between the germline ends. The CDR3 spans 14 residues. This chain's CDR3 is CASSRVQETDTQYF. In DNA, the CDR3 is TGTGCCAGCAGTCGAGTACAGGAGACAGATACGCAGTATTTT.

This clonotype showed up many times. The rearrangement joins TRBV9 to TRBJ2-7, with 7 bases lining up with TRBD2. J lost 7 bases, V lost 0 bases, and 4 bases had no gene match. CDR1 is SGDLS, CDR2 YYNGEE, per germline. This CDR3 is built from 13 residues. CDR3 nucleotides: TGTGCCAGCAGCGTAGGAGGGAGGGATGAGCAGTACTTC. Its protein product is CASSVGGRDEQYF.

This clonotype was seen ten or more times. The chain uses TRBV29-1 and TRBJ1-4; possibly TRBD1 for D (6 bases). Germline assignment: CDR1 SQVTM and CDR2 ANQGSEA. The CDR3 runs to 13 residues. V lost 6 bases to trimming and J lost 5 bases, with 13 bases between them. The CDR3 nucleotides are TGCAGCGTGGCATCGGGGGGCAATGAAAAACTGTTTTTT. It codes for CSVASGGNEKLFF.

This clonotype was recorded at least ten times. Here the CDR3 DNA reads TGTGCCAGCAGTGTGCCCCGGCAGGGGAGGTCGAAGGATACGCAGTATTTT. Encoded protein: CASSVPRQGRSKDTQYF. The rearrangement uses TRBV2 and TRBJ2-3; possibly TRBD1 or TRBD2 for D (6 bases each). CDR1 SNHLY and CDR2 FYNNEI come from the germline V gene. Trimming pared 4 bases from V and 6 bases from J, leaving 23 bases between. The CDR3 length is 17 residues. The full variable domain, rest sourced from reference TRBV2 and TRBJ2-3, is EPEVTQTPSHQVTQMGQEVILRCVPISNHLYFYWYRQILGQKVEFLVSFYNNEISEKSEIFDDQFSVERPDGSNFTLKIRSTKLEDSAMYFCASSVPRQGRSKDTQYFGPGTRLTVL.